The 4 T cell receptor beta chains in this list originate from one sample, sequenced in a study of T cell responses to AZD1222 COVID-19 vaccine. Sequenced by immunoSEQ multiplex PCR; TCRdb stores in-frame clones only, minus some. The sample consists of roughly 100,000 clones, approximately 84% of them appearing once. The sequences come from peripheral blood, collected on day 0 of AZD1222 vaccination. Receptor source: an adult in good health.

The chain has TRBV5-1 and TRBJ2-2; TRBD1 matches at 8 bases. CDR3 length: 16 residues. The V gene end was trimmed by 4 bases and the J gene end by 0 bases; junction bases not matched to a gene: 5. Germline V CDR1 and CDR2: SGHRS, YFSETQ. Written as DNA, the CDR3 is TGCGCCAGCAGCCGAGGGGACAGGTCGAACACCGGGGAGCTGTTTTTT. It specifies CASSRGDRSNTGELFF.

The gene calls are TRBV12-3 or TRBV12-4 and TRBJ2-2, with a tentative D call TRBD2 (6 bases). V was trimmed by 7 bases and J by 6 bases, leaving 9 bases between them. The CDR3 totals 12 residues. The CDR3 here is CASTASAGELFF. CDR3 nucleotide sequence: TGTGCCAGCACGGCTAGCGCCGGGGAGCTGTTTTTT.

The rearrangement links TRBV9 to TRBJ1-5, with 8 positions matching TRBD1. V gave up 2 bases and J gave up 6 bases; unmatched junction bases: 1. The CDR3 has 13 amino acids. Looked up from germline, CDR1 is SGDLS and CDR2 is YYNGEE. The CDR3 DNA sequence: TGTGCCAGCAGCGTCGGACAGGGTCAGCCCCAGCATTTT. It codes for CASSVGQGQPQHF.

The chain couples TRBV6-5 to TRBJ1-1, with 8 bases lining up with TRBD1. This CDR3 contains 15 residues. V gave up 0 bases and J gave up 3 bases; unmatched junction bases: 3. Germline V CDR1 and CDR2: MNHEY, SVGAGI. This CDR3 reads CASSYSDRADTEAFF. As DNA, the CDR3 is TGTGCCAGCAGTTACTCGGACAGGGCGGACACTGAAGCTTTCTTT.